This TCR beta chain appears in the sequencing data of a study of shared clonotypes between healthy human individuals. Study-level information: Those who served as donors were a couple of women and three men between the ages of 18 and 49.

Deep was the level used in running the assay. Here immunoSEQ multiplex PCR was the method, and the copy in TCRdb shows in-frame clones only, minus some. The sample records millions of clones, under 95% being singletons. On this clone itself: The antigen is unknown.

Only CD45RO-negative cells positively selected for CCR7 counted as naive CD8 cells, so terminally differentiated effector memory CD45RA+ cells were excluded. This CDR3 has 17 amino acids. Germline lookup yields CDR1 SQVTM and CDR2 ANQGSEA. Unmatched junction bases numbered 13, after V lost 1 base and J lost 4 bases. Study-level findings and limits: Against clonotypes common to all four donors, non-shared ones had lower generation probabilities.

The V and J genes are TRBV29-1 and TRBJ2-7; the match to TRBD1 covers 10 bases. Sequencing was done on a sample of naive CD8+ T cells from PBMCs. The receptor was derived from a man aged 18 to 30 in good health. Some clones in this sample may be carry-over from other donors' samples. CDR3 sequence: CSVEGGQGLLGRYEQYF. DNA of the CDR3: TGCAGCGTTGAAGGGGGACAGGGGCTATTGGGGCGGTACGAGCAGTACTTC.